A single sample gave rise to the 11 T cell receptor beta chains below, sequenced in a study of shared clonotypes between healthy human individuals. The repertoire was sequenced with immunoSEQ multiplex PCR; TCRdb's copy has only in-frame clones and lacks some. The sample holds over 400,000 clones; 60% to 80% are singletons and the top ten take around 11%. The specimen sequenced was PBMCs. The source of these receptors is a woman in her thirties or forties in good health. Some clones in this sample may be carry-over from other donors' samples.

The chain has TRBV4-2 and TRBJ2-3; D ambiguous. The V gene lost 8 bases and the J gene lost 4 bases, with 10 bases spanning the gap. Germline V gene data show CDR1 as LGHNA and CDR2 as YNFKEQ. The CDR3 is 12 amino acids. This CDR3 is CASGGIPDTQYF. In DNA form, the CDR3 reads TGTGCCAGCGGTGGGATCCCAGATACGCAGTATTTT.

The chain combines TRBV5-4 with TRBJ2-1; TRBD2 matches at 11 bases. CDR3 length equals 14 residues. Losses at the gene ends were 1 base for V and 9 bases for J; bases not matched to a gene: 3. Germline CDR1 SGHNT, CDR2 YYREEE (reference sequence). The CDR3 region is CASSLRLAGGEQFF. In nucleotides, the CDR3 is TGTGCCAGCAGCTTGAGGCTAGCGGGAGGTGAGCAGTTCTTC.

The rearrangement links TRBV29-1 to TRBJ2-2; TRBD2 matches 7 bases. The germline V gene has CDR1 SQVTM and CDR2 ANQGSEA. V was clipped by 6 bases and J by 6 bases; unmatched bases: 4. The CDR3 consists of 12 residues. The CDR3 here is CSVSRGSGELFF. CDR3 nucleotide sequence: TGCAGCGTATCGCGGGGGTCCGGGGAGCTGTTTTTT.

The chain recombines TRBV10-3 with TRBJ2-2; the match to TRBD2 covers 11 bases. The V segment lost 5 bases and the J segment 4 bases; nucleotides outside the gene matches: 6. Germline-derived CDR1 and CDR2 are ENHRY and SYGVKD. The CDR3 length is 16 residues. In nucleotides, the CDR3 is TGTGCCATCAGTACAGGACTAGCGGGTAGCACCGGGGAGCTGTTTTTT. It encodes CAISTGLAGSTGELFF.

This rearrangement joins TRBV6-1 to TRBJ2-7; 8 bases fit TRBD1. Germline CDR1 and CDR2: MNHNS and SASEGT. The V and J ends lost 8 bases and 7 bases, in that order; junction bases with no gene match: 13. This CDR3 is 14 amino acids long. CDR3 protein: CASGAGTGPSEQYF. The DNA of the CDR3 is TGTGCCAGCGGAGCCGGGACAGGACCTTCAGAGCAGTACTTC.

The chain has TRBV7-9 and TRBJ1-4; D gene ambiguous. V lost 5 bases and J 0 bases, leaving 10 bases between the germline ends. The CDR3 covers 15 residues. Germline CDR1 reads SEHNR; CDR2 reads FQNEAQ (reference sequence). The CDR3 nucleotides are TGTGCCAGCAGCGTACAGAGCGCAACTAATGAAAAACTGTTTTTT. It codes for CASSVQSATNEKLFF.

The chain uses TRBV27 and TRBJ1-6, with 7 nucleotides matching TRBD1. CDR3 length: 16 amino acids. Germline V gene sequence: CDR1 MNHEY, CDR2 SMNVEV (reference sequence). V shed 8 bases, J shed 1 base, and the junction held 8 bases outside the gene matches. The CDR3: CASRSTGVSYNSPLHF. In DNA, the CDR3 is TGTGCCAGCCGGTCTACAGGGGTATCCTATAATTCACCCCTCCACTTT.

The chain uses TRBV18 and TRBJ2-5; TRBD1 agrees at 8 bases. The J call may be wrong; the DNA end is better matched by TRBJ2-7. The CDR3 contains 14 residues. Germline-derived CDR1 and CDR2 are KGHSH and LQKENI. In DNA, the CDR3 is TGTGCCAGCTCACCACTTCGACAGGGGATCGAGCAGTACTTC. Its protein is CASSPLRQGIEQYF.

There are a few counts of this clone. The chain couples TRBV29-1 to TRBJ1-1; no definite D call. V was trimmed by 4 bases and J by 0 bases, leaving 6 bases between them. The V gene's germline CDR1 is SQVTM and CDR2 ANQGSEA. This CDR3 comprises 12 residues. The DNA for the CDR3 is TGCAGCGTTGGGGGTATGAACACTGAAGCTTTCTTT. Residues: CSVGGMNTEAFF.

The genes are TRBV28 and TRBJ1-4; 10 nucleotides agree with TRBD1. Trimming at V came to 3 bases and at J to 5 bases, leaving 3 bases not matched to a gene. The CDR3 extends over 15 amino acids. Germline loops: CDR1 MDHEN, CDR2 SYDVKM. The CDR3 DNA is TGTGCCAGCAGTTTTCCGGGACAGGGGAATGAAAAACTGTTTTTT. Residues: CASSFPGQGNEKLFF.

This clone was seen a few times. V and J are TRBV5-4 and TRBJ2-6, with unresolved D. This CDR3 is built from 17 residues. Per germline, CDR1 SGHNT and CDR2 YYREEE (reference sequence). V was cut by 5 bases and J by 0 bases, with 15 bases left in between. The CDR3 sequence is CASRTNRIRSGANVLTF. The CDR3 bases are TGTGCCAGCAGAACGAATCGAATCCGCTCTGGGGCCAACGTCCTGACTTTC.